This TCR beta chain was obtained from a study of T cell responses to AZD1222 COVID-19 vaccine. Findings and caveats of the study: White British ancestry dominated among donors, who included more females, and clonal diversity was possibly underestimated.

The data were produced by immunoSEQ multiplex PCR, yet TCRdb's version contains in-frame clones alone and is incomplete. Counted here are around 170,000 clones, approximately 90% occurring once; the ten biggest clones make up 0.99%. On this clone: The target antigen is unknown.

The V gene end was trimmed by 6 bases and the J gene end by 4 bases; junction bases not matched to a gene: 17. The CDR3 runs to 19 residues. Germline lookup yields CDR1 SNHLY and CDR2 FYNNEI. The sample consisted of peripheral blood, taken on day 0 of AZD1222 vaccination. The chain combines TRBV2 with TRBJ2-1, with 11 bases lining up with TRBD1. This TCR was recovered from an adult in good health. The CDR3 protein is CASREGQGVSHWPYNEQFF. DNA for the CDR3: TGTGCCAGCAGAGAGGGACAGGGGGTTTCCCATTGGCCTTACAATGAGCAGTTCTTC.